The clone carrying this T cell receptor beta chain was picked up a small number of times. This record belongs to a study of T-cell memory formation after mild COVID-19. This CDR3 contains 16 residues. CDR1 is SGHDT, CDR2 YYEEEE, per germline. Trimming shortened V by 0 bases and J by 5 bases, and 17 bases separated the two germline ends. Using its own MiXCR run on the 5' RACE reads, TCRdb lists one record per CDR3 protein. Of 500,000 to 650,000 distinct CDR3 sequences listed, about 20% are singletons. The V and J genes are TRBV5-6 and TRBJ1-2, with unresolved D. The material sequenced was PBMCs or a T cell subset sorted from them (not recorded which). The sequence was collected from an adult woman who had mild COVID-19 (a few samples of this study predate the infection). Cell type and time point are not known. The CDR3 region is CASSLEAAVGVYGYTF. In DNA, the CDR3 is TGTGCCAGCAGCTTGGAGGCAGCCGTCGGAGTTTATGGCTACACCTTC.